The text below deals with one TCR beta chain. The repertoire was sequenced with immunoSEQ multiplex PCR; TCRdb's copy has only in-frame clones and lacks some. Here the sample spans 200,000 to 250,000 clones, 88% being singletons. V was trimmed by 8 bases and J by 7 bases, leaving 18 bases between them. The germline V gene has CDR1 SNHLY and CDR2 FYNNEI. The CDR3 is 14 residues long. The data were taken from a study of blood T cell repertoires in COVID-19. On the study more broadly: PBMCs, B-cell-depleted T cells, or T cells were the source of the cDNA or gDNA that made up the material.

The sequencing sample was made of PBMCs or T cells enriched from blood (not recorded which). The rearrangement uses TRBV2 and TRBJ1-5, with a tentative D call TRBD1 (6 bases). The receptor's source is a woman aged 25 to 45 who had been exposed to COVID-19. The CDR3 nucleotides read TGTGCCAGCGGGATGGGGGGGGCGGAACAGCCCCAGCATTTT. This translates into CASGMGGAEQPQHF.